Following are 26 T cell receptor beta chains from one sample sequenced in a study of beta chain features in type 1 diabetes. Investigators reverse transcribed all isolated RNA, so they sequenced expressed TCRB transcripts. Sequencing was performed with immunoSEQ multiplex PCR; in TCRdb, only in-frame clones are kept and a portion is missing. The table shows 400,000 to 600,000 clones, with 25% to 35% occurring only once. The sequenced material came from naive CD4+ T cells from blood. The receptors shown here come from a man between 18 and 35 years old in good health.

This sequence joins TRBV12-5 and TRBJ2-5; D assignment may be TRBD1 or TRBD2 (5 bases each). The CDR3 extends over 16 amino acids. V lost 0 bases and J lost 1, with 12 bases in between. Germline V gene data show CDR1 as LGHNT and CDR2 as FRNRAP. Here the CDR3 reads CASGLVRGDIQETQYF. The CDR3 DNA reads TGTGCTAGTGGTTTGGTACGAGGGGATATCCAAGAGACCCAGTACTTC.

The rearrangement links TRBV20-1 to TRBJ2-3; D is uncertain. The V end was cut by 8 bases, the J end by 2 bases, with 8 bases between. The CDR3 runs to 11 residues. Germline lookup yields CDR1 DFQATT and CDR2 SNEGSKA (reference sequence). The CDR3 DNA is TGCAGTACCACTATCACAGATACGCAGTATTTT. Protein product: CSTTITDTQYF.

The chain uses TRBV4-3 and TRBJ2-7; tentatively, D is TRBD1 (6 bases). Between the trimmed V and J ends, which lost 0 bases and 0 bases, there was a span of 12 bases. CDR1 is LGHNA and CDR2 is YSLEER in the germline V gene. This CDR3 has 16 amino acids. This CDR3 is CASSQDWTVSSYEQYF. CDR3 DNA: TGCGCCAGCAGCCAAGACTGGACAGTCAGCTCCTACGAGCAGTACTTC.

This clone was detected a few times. The V gene is TRBV10-3, the J gene TRBJ2-7; TRBD2 is a possible D gene (5 bases). Germline V gene lookup returns CDR1 ENHRY and CDR2 SYGVKD. The CDR3 sequence is 13 residues long. V shed 4 bases and J shed 0 bases, with 7 bases lying between them. CDR3 sequence (DNA): TGTGCCATCAGTGCCGGGGTCTCCTACGAGCAGTACTTC. It translates to CAISAGVSYEQYF.

In this sample, this clone turned up once. The CDR3 bases are TGTGCCAGCAGTGGAACAACTAGCGGCCTTCACAATGAGCAGTTCTTC. Translation gives CASSGTTSGLHNEQFF. The chain has TRBV25-1 and TRBJ2-1, with TRBD2 matching over 8 bases. The V segment lost 4 bases and the J segment 5 bases; nucleotides outside the gene matches: 10. This CDR3 spans 16 amino acids. The germline V gene encodes CDR1 MGHDK and CDR2 SYGVNS.

In this sample, this clone turned up a few times. The genes are TRBV7-9 and TRBJ2-1; D gene uncertain. This CDR3 region has 11 residues. Germline CDR1 is SEHNR and CDR2 is FQNEAQ (reference sequence). V was trimmed by 5 bases and J by 4 bases, leaving 3 bases between them. The CDR3 reads CASSIYNEQFF. The CDR3 DNA reads TGTGCCAGCAGCATTTACAATGAGCAGTTCTTC.

For this clone: Other DNA sequences within the sample encode an identical CDR3. The chain couples TRBV29-1 to TRBJ2-5; D perhaps matches TRBD1 (6 bases). The CDR3 contains 13 residues. Trimming pared 5 bases from V and 1 base from J, leaving 11 bases between. The germline V gene has CDR1 SQVTM and CDR2 ANQGSEA. DNA of the CDR3: TGCAGCGTTCTCCGGGACATCCAAGAGACCCAGTACTTC. This translates into CSVLRDIQETQYF.

This clone turned up a few times. The V call is TRBV6-1, the J call TRBJ2-5; 9 bases are shared with TRBD1. Unmatched junction bases numbered 11, after V lost 5 bases and J lost 7 bases. The germline V gene has CDR1 MNHNS and CDR2 SASEGT. The CDR3 contains 15 residues. CDR3 bases: TGTGCCAGCAGTACCGAGGACAGGGGCATAGGGACCCAGTACTTC. Translation gives CASSTEDRGIGTQYF.

This clone was found a few times. The chain recombines TRBV7-3 with TRBJ2-7; TRBD2 agrees at 9 bases. This CDR3 comprises 14 residues. Germline assignment: CDR1 SGHTA and CDR2 FQGTGA. The trim removed 1 base at V and 5 bases at J, leaving 3 bases unmatched. DNA of the CDR3: TGTGCCAGCAGCTTAAAAGGGACTAGCCACGAGCAGTACTTC. Its protein is CASSLKGTSHEQYF.

The chain couples TRBV29-1 to TRBJ2-1, with D perhaps matching TRBD1 (6 bases). The CDR3 has 14 amino acids. Germline V gives CDR1 SQVTM, CDR2 ANQGSEA. V gave up 6 bases and J gave up 12 bases, with 24 bases separating them. The CDR3 coding sequence is TGCAGCGTGGACCGGACAGAAGCCTCAAGGTCGCAGTTCTTC. This codes for CSVDRTEASRSQFF.

The gene calls are TRBV4-1 and TRBJ1-5; D uncertain. The ends were cut back, 6 bases at V and 3 bases at J, with 18 bases in the middle. From germline, CDR1 is MGHRA and CDR2 YSYEKL. The CDR3 extends over 16 amino acids. CDR3 region: CASSHELTVPNQPQHF. DNA of the CDR3: TGCGCCAGCAGTCATGAGCTTACAGTCCCCAATCAGCCCCAGCATTTT.

The chain uses TRBV7-2 and TRBJ2-7, with TRBD2 matching 7 bases. J lost 2 bases, V lost 2 bases, and 3 bases had no gene match. Per the germline V gene, CDR1 is SGHTA and CDR2 is FQGNSA. The CDR3 sequence is 14 residues long. CDR3 nucleotide sequence: TGTGCCAGCAGCTTAAATCGGGGGGCCTACGAGCAGTACTTC. This translates into CASSLNRGAYEQYF.

Remarks on this clone: This sample includes further DNA sequences coding for the same CDR3. V gene TRBV7-9 combines with J gene TRBJ2-3; no clear D. The CDR3 has 12 amino acids. V shed 5 bases and J shed 6 bases, with 9 bases lying between them. Germline lookup yields CDR1 SEHNR and CDR2 FQNEAQ (reference sequence). This chain's CDR3 is CASSLRRDTQYF. Here the CDR3 DNA reads TGTGCCAGCAGCCTCAGACGGGATACGCAGTATTTT.

This clone occurred a few times. The chain couples TRBV29-1 to TRBJ2-1; 10 bases map to TRBD2. Looked up from germline, CDR1 is SQVTM and CDR2 is ANQGSEA. The CDR3 is 14 amino acids. J gave up 1 base and V 5 bases, and 2 bases lay outside the gene matches. DNA of the CDR3: TGCAGCGTTAAGCGGGAGGGATCCTACAATGAGCAGTTCTTC. It translates to CSVKREGSYNEQFF.

This rearrangement joins TRBV15 to TRBJ2-4; 7 nucleotides match TRBD2. The CDR3 length is 14 residues. The germline gives CDR1 LNHNV, CDR2 YYDKDF (reference sequence). The trim removed 5 bases at V and 5 bases at J, leaving 6 bases unmatched. CDR3 amino acids: CATSPRTSQNIQYF. The CDR3 nucleotides read TGTGCCACCAGCCCCCGGACTAGTCAAAACATTCAGTACTTC.

The chain employs TRBV7-8 and TRBJ2-7; D call uncertain. Trimming removed 1 base from V and 3 bases from J, with 16 bases in between. There are 16 residues in the CDR3. Germline V gene data show CDR1 as SGHVS and CDR2 as FQNEAQ. For the CDR3, the DNA is TGTGCCAGCAGCTTAGGTCGTAGTTACAGTTACTACGAGCAGTACTTC. Translated, it gives CASSLGRSYSYYEQYF.

This clone was seen a few times. V usage is TRBV4-3 and J usage is TRBJ1-1, with D perhaps TRBD1 (6 bases). CDR3 length equals 17 residues. Germline-derived CDR1 and CDR2 are LGHNA and YSLEER. Trimming removed 2 bases at V and 4 bases at J, with 20 bases between. Here the CDR3 reads CASSQPLSQGRGTEAFF. DNA of the CDR3: TGCGCCAGCAGCCAACCCCTCTCACAGGGTCGGGGCACTGAAGCTTTCTTT.

The V call is TRBV9, the J call TRBJ2-5, with a weak D call TRBD2 (5 bases). V was shortened by 0 bases and J by 5 bases, with 11 bases between the two germline ends. There are 14 residues in the CDR3. CDR1 and CDR2 (germline): SGDLS, YYNGEE. The CDR3, as DNA: TGTGCCAGCAGCGTAGGGACCAGAGGGGAGACCCAGTACTTC. This codes for CASSVGTRGETQYF.

This chain connects TRBV29-1 to TRBJ1-4; unclear D gene. Between the trimmed V and J ends, which lost 7 bases and 10 bases, there was a span of 16 bases. The CDR3 has 12 residues. Germline V lookup: CDR1 SQVTM, CDR2 ANQGSEA. The DNA for the CDR3 is TGCAGCGGCCGCCAGAGATCAGGAAAACTGTTTTTT. Encoded protein: CSGRQRSGKLFF.

The rearrangement joins TRBV30 to TRBJ1-1, with TRBD1 matching 8 bases. The CDR3 totals 13 residues. Looked up from germline, CDR1 is GTSNPN and CDR2 is SVGIG (reference sequence). Trimming took 3 bases from V and 6 from J; bases not matched to a gene: 6. DNA of the CDR3: TGTGCCTGGAGGCGACAGGGGCGGGCTGAAGCTTTCTTT. Its translation: CAWRRQGRAEAFF.

The CDR3 DNA follows: TGTGCCAGCAGAAAGACGGGATACTACGAGCAGTACTTC. Translating gives CASRKTGYYEQYF. The V call is TRBV6-5, the J call TRBJ2-7, with D possibly TRBD2 on 5 matching bases. CDR3 length: 13 amino acids. V shed 6 bases and J shed 3 bases, with 12 bases lying between them. Germline assignment: CDR1 MNHEY and CDR2 SVGAGI.

Notes on this clone: The same CDR3 can be traced to other DNA sequences in this sample. The genes are TRBV9 and TRBJ2-1; no reliable D call. V was shortened by 0 bases and J by 0 bases, with 4 bases between the two germline ends. CDR1 and CDR2 (germline): SGDLS, YYNGEE. This CDR3 is 14 amino acids long. The CDR3 loop is CASSVVDSYNEQFF. The CDR3 DNA follows: TGTGCCAGCAGCGTAGTAGACTCCTACAATGAGCAGTTCTTC.

This clone was found a few times. The chain combines TRBV7-2 with TRBJ1-2; TRBD1 might be the D (6 bases). This CDR3 spans 14 amino acids. Germline V gene lookup returns CDR1 SGHTA and CDR2 FQGNSA. V lost 1 base, J lost 6 bases, and 12 bases lay in between. For the CDR3, the DNA is TGTGCCAGCAGCTTAGATCGGACAGTTGATGGCTACACCTTC. The encoded protein is CASSLDRTVDGYTF. The full variable domain, with the rest looked up from reference TRBV7-2 and TRBJ1-2, is GAGVSQSPSNKVTEKGKDVELRCDPISGHTALYWYRQSLGQGLEFLIYFQGNSAPDKSGLPSDRFSAERTGGSVSTLTIQRTQQEDSAVYLCASSLDRTVDGYTFGSGTRLTVV.

This chain uses TRBV11-3 with TRBJ2-7; possibly TRBD2 for D (5 bases). Trimming removed 4 bases from V and 7 bases from J, with 20 bases in between. CDR1 is SGHNT and CDR2 is YENEEA in the germline V gene. CDR3 length equals 15 residues. CDR3 protein: CASSSPADDWPEQYF. Written as DNA, the CDR3 is TGTGCCAGCAGCTCGCCAGCGGACGATTGGCCGGAGCAGTACTTC.

Details on this clone: This CDR3 is also generated by other DNA sequences in the sample. The J gene is TRBJ2-1, the V gene TRBV28; D unclear. The V end was cut by 5 bases, the J end by 6 bases, with 5 bases between. Germline CDR1 is MDHEN and CDR2 is SYDVKM. CDR3 length: 11 amino acids. DNA for the CDR3: TGTGCCAGCAGTCTGATCAATGAGCAGTTCTTC. This translates into CASSLINEQFF.

This clone was counted only a few times. J is TRBJ1-1 and V is TRBV29-1, with a possible D match to TRBD1 (5 bases). The CDR3 extends over 13 amino acids. Germline CDR1 SQVTM, CDR2 ANQGSEA. Trimming removed 4 bases from V and 1 base from J, with 10 bases in between. CDR3 amino acids: CSVGGTGNTEAFF. The CDR3 nucleotides are TGCAGCGTTGGGGGTACAGGGAACACTGAAGCTTTCTTT. The full variable domain, completed using reference TRBV29-1 and TRBJ1-1, is SAVISQKPSRDICQRGTSLTIQCQVDSQVTMMFWYRQQPGQSLTLIATANQGSEATYESGFVIDKFPISRPNLTFSTLTVSNMSPEDSSIYLCSVGGTGNTEAFFGQGTRLTVV.